Listed here are 30 T cell receptor beta chains from one sample, sequenced in a study of regulatory T cells in long-lasting Graves disease (dated by TCRdb to the early 2020s). The library was produced with multiplex PCR. Sequencing instrument: Illumina HiSeq 4000. iRepertoire HTBI primers and Arm-PCR amplification of CDR3 regions were used to construct TCR beta libraries. TCRdb redid the processing of the public reads, applying fastp at Q25 and MiXCR, and retained in-frame beta chains. For every CDR3 protein sequence, its rows merge into one entry that carries the most common genes and DNA. This sample gives around 420,000 distinct CDR3 sequences in total; 14% to 15% of them show up just once. The top ten clonotypes cover about 7.8% of the sample. In the paper's terms, the time point label means: newly diagnosed GD, antithyroid drugs for less than 3 months. For both TCR sequencing and RNA sequencing, RNA was extracted from PBMCs in TRIzol.

The sample was also linked to a second study, of T cells in Graves' hyperthyroidism and ophthalmopathy.

The specimen was peripheral blood mononuclear cells (PBMCs), collected at new diagnosis, from a patient treated with antithyroid drugs. The receptors come from a woman aged 40 to 50 with Graves disease. Donor details come from another sample of the same person, matched by shared clones.

This clonotype appeared a few times. The junction differs from germline at one of its ends, possibly a read error. The rearrangement joins TRBV24-1 to TRBJ2-7, with 7 bases matching TRBD1. The CDR3 has 13 amino acids. Per germline, CDR1 KGHDR and CDR2 SFDVKD. The CDR3 sequence is CASSAWDSYEQYF. CDR3 bases: TGTGCCTCCAGTGCCTGGGACAGCTACGAGCAGTACTTC.

This clonotype came up a few times. J is TRBJ2-7 and V is TRBV18; weak D call: TRBD2 (5 bases). The germline V gene encodes CDR1 KGHSH and CDR2 LQKENI. The CDR3 extends over 18 amino acids. The V and J ends lost 0 bases and 4 bases respectively, with 22 bases between them. The CDR3 here is CASSPPAGNGSRAYEQYF. For the CDR3, the DNA is TGTGCCAGCTCACCACCGGCCGGGAATGGGTCCCGAGCGTACGAGCAGTACTTC.

There are many counts of this clonotype. V usage is TRBV20-1 and J usage is TRBJ2-5, with 9 nucleotides matching TRBD1. Germline V gives CDR1 DFQATT, CDR2 SNEGSKA (reference sequence). This CDR3 has 13 amino acids. Germline trimming cut 6 bases from V and 3 bases from J; bases unmatched to any gene: 5. This chain's CDR3 is CSADRQGEETQYF. The CDR3, as DNA: TGCAGTGCCGATCGACAGGGGGAAGAGACCCAGTACTTC.

This clonotype came up a few times. The genes are TRBV18 and TRBJ1-3; no definite D call. The germline V and J ends were trimmed by 0 bases and 0 bases, with 12 bases remaining between them. The germline V gene encodes CDR1 KGHSH and CDR2 LQKENI. The length of the CDR3 is 17 residues. This CDR3 reads CASSPPDSWSSGNTIYF. The CDR3 region has the DNA TGTGCCAGCTCACCACCGGACTCCTGGAGCTCTGGAAACACCATATATTTT.

This chain links TRBV5-1 with TRBJ2-7, with D perhaps TRBD2 (6 bases). This CDR3 contains 15 residues. Germline V gene sequence: CDR1 SGHRS, CDR2 YFSETQ. V was clipped by 5 bases and J by 3 bases, with 18 bases between them. DNA for the CDR3: TGCGCCAGCAGTGCCCAAGTGGGTAGCGGCTACGAGCAGTACTTC. Protein: CASSAQVGSGYEQYF.

This clonotype was observed at least ten times. This chain joins TRBV12-5 and TRBJ2-7, with D possibly being TRBD2 (6 bases). The CDR3 covers 15 residues. With 4 bases removed from V and 1 base from J, the gap between germline ends came to 14 bases. CDR1 is LGHNT and CDR2 is FRNRAP in the germline V gene. CDR3 sequence: CASGSFGGGSYEQYF. In nucleotides, the CDR3 is TGTGCTAGTGGTTCTTTCGGGGGTGGTTCCTACGAGCAGTACTTC.

This clonotype has just a few counts. The rearrangement links TRBV4-1 to TRBJ1-4; maybe TRBD1 (6 bases). Trimming stripped 1 base from V and 6 bases from J, with 18 bases between. Germline V CDR1 and CDR2: MGHRA, YSYEKL. This CDR3 has 17 residues. The CDR3 here is CASSQGSGRGYYEKLFF. CDR3 sequence (DNA): TGCGCCAGCAGCCAAGGATCCGGTAGGGGGTATTATGAAAAACTGTTTTTT.

This clonotype occurred many times. The V and J genes are TRBV2 and TRBJ2-3; 8 nucleotides agree with TRBD1. Trimming cost V 6 bases and J 5 bases; bases outside gene matches: 10. From germline, CDR1 is SNHLY and CDR2 FYNNEI. The CDR3 extends over 15 amino acids. CDR3 loop: CASRAGTGPQDTQYF. Here the CDR3 DNA reads TGTGCCAGCAGGGCCGGGACAGGCCCTCAAGATACGCAGTATTTT.

Ten or more counts support this clonotype. The chain is built from TRBV28 and TRBJ2-3; D possibly matches TRBD1 or TRBD2 (5 bases each). This CDR3 contains 16 residues. Trimming removed 3 bases from V and 2 bases from J, with 15 bases in between. The germline CDR1 and CDR2 sequences are MDHEN and SYDVKM. CDR3 sequence reads: CASSFVGTYNTDTQYF. The CDR3 nucleotides read TGTGCCAGCAGTTTCGTCGGGACGTATAACACAGATACGCAGTATTTT.

At least ten counts were recorded for this clonotype. The chain joins TRBV6-1 to TRBJ1-1, with 9 bases that match TRBD1. The CDR3 contains 15 residues. J was trimmed by 5 bases and V by 6 bases; bases with no gene match: 10. The germline gives CDR1 MNHNS, CDR2 SASEGT. The CDR3 here is CASSSVRTGVTEAFF. The CDR3 bases are TGTGCCAGCAGCTCGGTCCGGACAGGGGTTACTGAAGCTTTCTTT.

Ten or more counts support this clonotype. This chain connects TRBV7-6 to TRBJ2-5; the D is unclear. Looked up from germline, CDR1 is SGHVS and CDR2 is FNYEAQ. Trimming took 8 bases from V and 4 from J, leaving 17 bases between them. The CDR3 has 14 amino acids. The CDR3 spells CASSGRATAETQYF. CDR3 nucleotide sequence: TGTGCCAGCTCCGGACGCGCTACAGCAGAGACCCAGTACTTC.

In regard to this clonotype: It may be a read error: a sequence one base away is much more abundant. The chain couples TRBV7-2 to TRBJ1-5, with 8 bases that match TRBD1. From germline, CDR1 is SGHTA and CDR2 FQGNSA. The CDR3 has 15 amino acids. The CDR3 here is CASSSQGQGVQSQHF. Written as DNA, the CDR3 is TGTGCCAGCAGCTCCCAAGGACAGGGAGTTCAGTCCCAGCATTTT. The complete variable domain, with remaining parts taken from reference TRBV7-2 and TRBJ1-5, reads GAGVSQSPSNKVTEKGKDVELRCDPISGHTALYWYRQSLGQGLEFLIYFQGNSAPDKSGLPSDRFSAERTGGSVSTLTIQRTQQEDSAVYLCASSSQGQGVQSQHFGDGTRLSIL.

The gene calls are TRBV19 and TRBJ2-3; 7 bases are shared with TRBD1. J was trimmed by 1 base and V by 4 bases; bases with no gene match: 8. The CDR3 covers 16 residues. CDR1 LNHDA and CDR2 SQIVND come from the germline V gene (reference sequence). CDR3 nucleotide sequence: TGTGCCAGTAGTAAAAAAACAGGGGTCGGCACAGATACGCAGTATTTT. It encodes CASSKKTGVGTDTQYF.

This clonotype has more than one count but fewer than ten. This rearrangement joins TRBV5-6 to TRBJ2-5, with 8 nucleotides matching TRBD2. The germline gives CDR1 SGHDT, CDR2 YYEEEE. The trim removed 2 bases at V and 4 bases at J, leaving 4 bases unmatched. The CDR3 covers 14 residues. The CDR3 DNA is TGTGCCAGCAGCTTTAGCGGGATAACAGAGACCCAGTACTTC. Amino acids: CASSFSGITETQYF. Together with reference TRBV5-6 and TRBJ2-5, the CDR3 gives the full variable domain: DAGVTQSPTHLIKTRGQQVTLRCSPKSGHDTVSWYQQALGQGPQFIFQYYEEEERQRGNFPDRFSGHQFPNYSSELNVNALLLGDSALYLCASSFSGITETQYFGPGTRLLVL.

Comment on this clonotype: Relative to the germline gene, one junction end is altered; a read error may explain this. The V and J genes are TRBV7-2 and TRBJ2-1; D possibly corresponds to TRBD2 (6 bases). The CDR3 is 15 residues long. Germline CDR1 SGHTA, CDR2 FQGNSA. CDR3 DNA sequence: TGTGCCAGCAGTCCTTTAGCGGTCAACTACGATGAGCAGTTCTTC. As protein: CASSPLAVNYDEQFF. Based on the CDR3 plus reference TRBV7-2 and TRBJ2-1, the full variable domain is GAGVSQSPSNKVTEKGKDVELRCDPISGHTALYWYRQSLGQGLEFLIYFQGNSAPDKSGLPSDRFSAERTGGSVSTLTIQRTQQEDSAVYLCASSPLAVNYDEQFFGPGTRLTVL.

This clonotype was seen many times. V is TRBV11-2 and J is TRBJ2-1, with TRBD2 matching 13 bases. The trim removed 6 bases at V and 4 bases at J, leaving 9 bases unmatched. The germline CDR1 and CDR2 sequences are SGHAT and FQNNGV. The CDR3 consists of 17 residues. The CDR3 loop reads CASRPWTSGSRYNEQFF. The CDR3 DNA reads TGTGCCAGCAGACCTTGGACTAGCGGGAGCCGATACAATGAGCAGTTCTTC.

The sample holds many counts of this clonotype. This rearrangement joins TRBV24-1 to TRBJ1-3; 10 bases map to TRBD1. The length of the CDR3 is 16 residues. Per the germline V gene, CDR1 is KGHDR and CDR2 is SFDVKD. Unmatched junction bases numbered 4, after V lost 3 bases and J lost 3 bases. CDR3 in amino acids: CATSDGGTGVGNTIYF. CDR3 in DNA: TGTGCCACCAGTGATGGAGGGACAGGGGTTGGAAACACCATATATTTT.

At least ten counts were recorded for this clonotype. The genes are TRBV15 and TRBJ2-1; possibly TRBD1 or TRBD2 for D (6 bases each). CDR3 size: 16 residues. The germline V gene has CDR1 LNHNV and CDR2 YYDKDF (reference sequence). Trimming removed 3 bases at V and 5 bases at J, with 17 bases between. CDR3 in DNA: TGTGCCACCAGCAGCGCGAGGGGGGCGCAGCACAATGAGCAGTTCTTC. It codes for CATSSARGAQHNEQFF.

This chain uses TRBV5-1 with TRBJ2-1, with D possibly matching TRBD2 (6 bases). V lost 4 bases and J lost 4, with 12 bases in between. The CDR3 spans 14 residues. CDR1 and CDR2 (germline): SGHRS, YFSETQ. CDR3 sequence: CASSIFSGYNEQFF. DNA for the CDR3: TGCGCCAGCAGCATTTTTAGCGGATACAATGAGCAGTTCTTC.

This clonotype was recorded many times. The chain is built from TRBV28 and TRBJ1-1; D is undetermined. Deletions cut 5 bases from V and 11 bases from J, with 15 bases between. CDR1 MDHEN and CDR2 SYDVKM come from the germline V gene. This CDR3 has 12 residues. For the CDR3, the DNA is TGTGCCAGCAGTACACGGACCATGGATGCTTTCTTT. Its protein is CASSTRTMDAFF.

This chain joins TRBV19 and TRBJ1-3, with 7 bases aligning to TRBD1. Germline assignment: CDR1 LNHDA and CDR2 SQIVND (reference sequence). CDR3 length: 16 amino acids. The trim removed 4 bases at V and 0 bases at J, leaving 6 bases unmatched. CDR3 in DNA: TGTGCCAGTAGTACCCGGGACAGACACTCTGGAAACACCATATATTTT. Translating it yields CASSTRDRHSGNTIYF.

This clonotype was seen at least ten times. The J gene is TRBJ2-7, the V gene TRBV28; the D is unclear. Germline values: CDR1 MDHEN, CDR2 SYDVKM. This CDR3 contains 12 residues. V lost 11 bases and J lost 4, with 15 bases in between. The chain's CDR3 is CAASPTLYEQYF. The CDR3 DNA follows: TGTGCCGCCTCCCCGACCCTTTACGAGCAGTACTTC.

This clonotype was recorded at least ten times. The chain joins TRBV12-3 or TRBV12-4 to TRBJ2-3; 10 nucleotides align to TRBD1. The CDR3 extends over 15 amino acids. The junction had 5 bases not matched to a gene; V was cut back by 2 bases and J by 6 bases. CDR3 in DNA: TGTGCCAGCAGTTTAATGATGGGACAGGGGGATACGCAGTATTTT. Translation gives CASSLMMGQGDTQYF.

The J gene is TRBJ1-5, the V gene TRBV19, with TRBD1 as a possible D gene (6 bases). Looked up from germline, CDR1 is LNHDA and CDR2 is SQIVND (reference sequence). V was shortened by 0 bases and J by 4 bases, with 19 bases between the two germline ends. This CDR3 is built from 18 residues. The CDR3 region has the DNA TGTGCCAGTAGTATAGATCCCCCGACGGGTAGGGGGAATCAGCCCCAGCATTTT. It translates to CASSIDPPTGRGNQPQHF.

This clonotype showed up many times. The rearrangement uses TRBV11-3 and TRBJ1-1, with D unclear. Deletions cut 1 base from V and 3 bases from J, with 12 bases between. Germline V gene data show CDR1 as SGHNT and CDR2 as YENEEA. The CDR3 totals 15 residues. The CDR3 DNA follows: TGTGCCAGCAGCTTAGCGGTCAAGAGGGACACTGAAGCTTTCTTT. Protein: CASSLAVKRDTEAFF.

CDR3 bases: TGTGCCAGCAGTGAACTAGCGGGAGCGGGAGATACGCAGTATTTT. As protein: CASSELAGAGDTQYF. V gene TRBV6-5 combines with J gene TRBJ2-3, with 11 bases aligning to TRBD2. This CDR3 is built from 15 residues. V lost 5 bases and J lost 5; bases outside the gene matches: 6. Germline V lookup: CDR1 MNHEY, CDR2 SVGAGI.

V and J are TRBV11-2 and TRBJ2-7, with 10 positions matching TRBD1. The CDR3 has 19 residues. With V trimmed by 0 bases and J by 3 bases, 14 bases remained unmatched. Germline values: CDR1 SGHAT, CDR2 FQNNGV. For the CDR3, the DNA is TGTGCCAGCAGCTTAGACGGGGACAGGGGTTCTCGGGATGTCTACGAGCAGTACTTC. Translated: CASSLDGDRGSRDVYEQYF.

This clonotype was seen once. V and J are TRBV19 and TRBJ1-2, with TRBD1 matching over 7 bases. V shed 7 bases and J 7 bases; nucleotides not matched to a gene: 12. The CDR3 has 14 amino acids. Germline V CDR1 and CDR2: LNHDA, SQIVND (reference sequence). CDR3 DNA: TGTGCCAGTATTCTACAGGGGTCGGGCTGTGGCTACACCTTC. It is translated as CASILQGSGCGYTF.

This clonotype has ten or more counts. In DNA form, the CDR3 reads TGTGCCAGTAGTACCGGGAACCCGGGCGGAGCAGGCAATGAGCAGTTCTTC. Its protein is CASSTGNPGGAGNEQFF. The V call is TRBV19, the J call TRBJ2-1; D perhaps matches TRBD2 (5 bases). Trimming pared 4 bases from V and 6 bases from J, leaving 22 bases between. Germline assignment: CDR1 LNHDA and CDR2 SQIVND (reference sequence). The CDR3 consists of 17 residues.

This clonotype was recorded many times. CDR3 sequence (DNA): TGTGCCAGCAGTACCCGAGCCGCAGGGGGCAACTATGGCTACACCTTC. Its protein is CASSTRAAGGNYGYTF. This chain links TRBV28 with TRBJ1-2; 8 bases agree with TRBD1. The CDR3 totals 16 residues. The junction had 10 bases not matched to a gene; V was cut back by 5 bases and J by 2 bases. In germline, CDR1 is MDHEN, CDR2 SYDVKM.